This TCR beta chain comes out of a study of shared clonotypes between healthy human individuals (TCRdb year 2020). Some background on the complete study: A few men and a couple of women, aged 18 to 49 years, made up the cohort. For each donor, three plates each were used for CD4 naive and CD4 memory, two plates were used for CD8 naive, and one plate was used for CD8 memory. To estimate repertoire size and how much clonotype sharing occurs between individuals, the study deeply sequenced the blood TCR repertoires of about 5 healthy adults. To increase sequencing depth and limit assay-specific biases, TCR repertoire library preparation and sequencing were carried out by different laboratories using diverse techniques. Per donor, leukapheresis produced somewhere between about 0.9 and 9.5 billion PBMCs. Broader findings and caveats from the paper: Larger estimated clonotype richness was generally found for naive subsets than for memory subsets. Even with the large sequencing depth, rarefaction of the sorted-subset datasets indicated that sequencing was incomplete. Clonotypes shared by all four sorted-subset donors showed higher generation probabilities than non-shared clonotypes. Across a handful of donors, approximately 5% of naive CD4, more than 3% of naive CD8, 2.3% of memory CD4, and approximately 0.42% of memory CD8 clonotypes were shared. Sampling was limited to blood, and TCR repertoires in tissue likely differ from TCR repertoires in blood. The genetic and exposure-history diversity represented was limited by the small number of donors. Based on pairwise subsampling, the degree of clonotype sharing among donors was expected to be affected by sequencing depth.

Using the deep immunoSEQ assay, multiplex PCR amplified TCR CDR3 regions from genomic DNA. For each cell subset, the extracted genomic DNA was distributed evenly across all wells of several immunoSEQ 96-well plates, and each plate served as one replicate. For sorted subsets, roughly 200 ng of genomic DNA, equivalent to roughly 30,000 T cell genomes, went into each replicate PCR. Purified libraries were quantified with a Qubit 3.0 fluorometer, sized on a Bioanalyzer 2100, and re-quantified with the KAPA Library Quantification kit. Each immunoSEQ 96-well plate was sequenced on its own single-read 150-cycle Illumina NextSeq 550 flow cell. In the authors' own workflow: Because the immunoSEQ output included only junctional sequences and no quality scores, the filtering could not be the same as the filtering used for full-length reads. To assign V/J genes and CDR3, sequences were annotated using PyIR, a Python wrapper for IgBLAST v1.9, with IMGT germline references. Reads were removed for weak V/J assignments (E-value above 1e-6), missing CDR3, stop codons, out-of-frame junctions, or ambiguous translated residues. V3J clonotypes were defined by identical inferred V gene, J gene, and CDR3 amino acid sequence. To compute the percentage overlap between repertoires, the number of shared unique clonotypes was divided by the size of the smaller repertoire. Richness of each repertoire was evaluated using RTK rarefaction, the Chao1 estimator, and Recon v2.1 estimates of unobserved clonotypes. Generation probabilities were computed with OLGA for all TCRbeta clonotypes obtained by the gDNA method from several donors. TCRdb stores this immuneACCESS table with in-frame sequences only. Part of the clones is absent; in the studies checked, under half of the shortfall reflects unresolved V genes, and no reason is known for the rest. D and trimming come from the DNA, and the V and J calls and clone size come from that table. This sample has about 2.1 million clones in its table, and approximately 94% of those were observed once. The top ten constitute roughly 1.8% of the sample.

CD8 naive samples were obtained by positive selection for CCR7 among CD45RO-negative cells, yielding a CD45RA+CCR7+ population from which TemRA cells were excluded. The donors were healthy, HIV-negative adults who had no recently reported acute infections or vaccinations. Only Caucasian adults living in Nashville, Tennessee, USA were represented among the donors. Blood was obtained by leukapheresis, after which PBMCs were separated by Ficoll-Histopaque density gradient centrifugation and cryopreserved in liquid nitrogen vapor phase. Analytical flow cytometry was used to check the purity and quantity of each magnetically sorted T cell population. Genomic DNA was isolated from every sorted fraction and measured by UV absorbance on a Nanodrop 2000c. On this clone itself: Its cognate antigen has yet to be identified. No much larger clone exists at a distance of one base, and base qualities are not known.

A distance of 15 bases separates the germline ends of V and J, which lose 4 bases and 3 bases respectively. The CDR3 has 15 amino acids, counting the end cysteine and phenylalanine. Left in the record is the CDR3 DNA by itself, 45 bases read in frame from the first base. CDR1 is given as MGHRA and CDR2 as YSYEKL, both from the germline V gene. Sequences were obtained from naive CD8+ T cells from PBMCs. The sample's cell subset or site label, in plain terms: CD45RA+CCR7+. This receptor was taken from a man aged 18-30 years in good health. Some clones in this sample may be carry-over from other donors' samples. The chain is encoded by TRBV4-1 joined to TRBJ1-1; matching of 5 bases hints at TRBD1 as the D gene. The sequenced DNA is TGCGCCAGCAGCCCAGGGTCCGGAGTTTACACTGAAGCTTTCTTT. The resulting protein is CASSPGSGVYTEAFF.